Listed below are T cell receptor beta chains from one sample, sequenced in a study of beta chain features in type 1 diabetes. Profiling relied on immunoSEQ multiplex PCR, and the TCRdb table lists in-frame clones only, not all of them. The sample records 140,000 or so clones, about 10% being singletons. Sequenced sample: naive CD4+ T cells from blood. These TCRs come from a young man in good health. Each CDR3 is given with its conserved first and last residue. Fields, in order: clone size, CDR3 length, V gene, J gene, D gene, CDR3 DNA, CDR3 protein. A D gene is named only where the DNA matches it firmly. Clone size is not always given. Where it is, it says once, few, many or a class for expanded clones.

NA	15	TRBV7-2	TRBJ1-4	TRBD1	TGTGCCAGCAGCTCAGGGACAGGGCATGACGAAAAACTGTTTTTT	CASSSGTGHDEKLFF
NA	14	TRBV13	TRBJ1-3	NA	TGTGCCAGCAGCTTACGGGGTTTTGGAAACACCATATATTTT	CASSLRGFGNTIYF
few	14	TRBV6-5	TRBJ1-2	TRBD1	TGTGCCAGCACACTAGGCGGGACAGGGTTTGGCTACACCTTC	CASTLGGTGFGYTF
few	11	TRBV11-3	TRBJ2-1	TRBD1	TGTGCCAGCGGGACAGGGGGTGAGCAGTTCTTC	CASGTGGEQFF
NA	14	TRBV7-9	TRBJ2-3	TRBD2	TGTGCCAGCAGCCCGGGGGGGGTCACAGATACGCAGTATTTT	CASSPGGVTDTQYF
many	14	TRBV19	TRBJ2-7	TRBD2	TGTGCCAGTAGTCCTCAGCGGGGGAACTACGAGCAGTACTTC	CASSPQRGNYEQYF
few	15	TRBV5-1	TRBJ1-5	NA	TGCGCCAGCAGCTTGGACTCGACGGGGAGGGTGCCCCAGCATTTT	CASSLDSTGRVPQHF
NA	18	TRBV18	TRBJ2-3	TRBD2	TGTGCCAGCTCACCTATACGGCAAAGCGGGGACTCCGGAGATACGCAGTATTTT	CASSPIRQSGDSGDTQYF
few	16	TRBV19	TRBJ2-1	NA	TGTGCCAGTAGTATAGATATGCGGCCCTCCTACAATGAGCAGTTCTTC	CASSIDMRPSYNEQFF
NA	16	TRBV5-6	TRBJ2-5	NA	TGTGCCAGCAGCTTGGGGGGCAGGGCCTCCCAAGAGACCCAGTACTTC	CASSLGGRASQETQYF
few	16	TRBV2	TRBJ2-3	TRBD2	TGTGCCAGCAGCGCCGGGACTAGACTGCTCACAGATACGCAGTATTTT	CASSAGTRLLTDTQYF
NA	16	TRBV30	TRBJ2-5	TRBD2	TGTGCCTGGAGTGTATCGGGAACTAGCGGGCAAGAGACCCAGTACTTC	CAWSVSGTSGQETQYF
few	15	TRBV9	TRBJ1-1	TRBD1	TGTGCCAGCAGCGGAGCACAGGGGGGGAACACTGAAGCTTTCTTT	CASSGAQGGNTEAFF
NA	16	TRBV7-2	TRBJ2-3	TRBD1	TGTGCCAGCAGCTCACAGGGGTTCCCGAACACAGATACGCAGTATTTT	CASSSQGFPNTDTQYF
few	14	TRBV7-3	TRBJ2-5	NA	TGTGCCAGCAGCCCACTTCCGGGGCAAGAGACCCAGTACTTC	CASSPLPGQETQYF
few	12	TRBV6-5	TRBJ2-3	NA	TGTGCCAGCAGTTACCCAACAGATACGCAGTATTTT	CASSYPTDTQYF
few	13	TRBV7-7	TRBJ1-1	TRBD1	TGTGCCAGCAGCCCTACAGGGGTTACTGAAGCTTTCTTT	CASSPTGVTEAFF
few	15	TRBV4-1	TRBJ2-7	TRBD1	TGCGCCAGCAGCCAAGGTGAGGACAGGGGGCTCGAGCAGTACTTC	CASSQGEDRGLEQYF
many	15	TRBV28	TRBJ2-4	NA	TGTGCCAGCAGCGCGGGATCCTTAGCCAAAAACATTCAGTACTTC	CASSAGSLAKNIQYF
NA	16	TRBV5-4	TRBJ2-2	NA	TGCGCCAGCAGCCAAGAAGAGGGGGCGAACACCGGGGAGCTGTTTTTT	CASSQEEGANTGELFF
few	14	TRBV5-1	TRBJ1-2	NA	TGCGCCAGCAGCCGCGGTGGGGGGGCGGATGGCTACACCTTC	CASSRGGGADGYTF
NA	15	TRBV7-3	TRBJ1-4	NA	TGTGCCAGCAGCTTAAGCGGCGGGTCTAATGAAAAACTGTTTTTT	CASSLSGGSNEKLFF
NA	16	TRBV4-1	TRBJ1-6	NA	TGCGCCAGCAGCCAAGAGCATCACAGGGCTACGTCACCCCTCCACTTT	CASSQEHHRATSPLHF
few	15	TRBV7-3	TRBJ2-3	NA	TGTGCCAGCAGCTTACGAGGGCTGTTCACAGATACGCAGTATTTT	CASSLRGLFTDTQYF
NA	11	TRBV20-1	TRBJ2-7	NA	TGCAGTGCGCAGACTAGCTACGAGCAGTACTTC	CSAQTSYEQYF
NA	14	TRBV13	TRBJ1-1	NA	TGTGCCAGCAGCTTATCAGGGAAGAACACTGAAGCTTTCTTT	CASSLSGKNTEAFF
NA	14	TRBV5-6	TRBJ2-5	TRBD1	TGTGCCAGCAGCCGGGGACAGGGGGGGGAGACCCAGTACTTC	CASSRGQGGETQYF
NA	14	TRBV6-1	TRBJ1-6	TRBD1	TGTGCCAGCACCGAGACAGGGGGGAATTCACCCCTCCACTTT	CASTETGGNSPLHF
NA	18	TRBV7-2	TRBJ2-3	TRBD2	TGTGCCAGCAGCTTAGTAGGGACTAGCGGGGGCCGAGCAGATACGCAGTATTTT	CASSLVGTSGGRADTQYF
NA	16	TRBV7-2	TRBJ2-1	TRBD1	TGTGCCAGCAGCTCCCCACAGGGGGCTGGGAACAATGAGCAGTTCTTC	CASSSPQGAGNNEQFF
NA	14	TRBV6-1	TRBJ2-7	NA	TGTGCCAGCAGGCGGGGAGGCTCAAGAGACGAGCAGTACTTC	CASRRGGSRDEQYF
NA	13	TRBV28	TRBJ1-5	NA	TGTGCCTCTCACCCGGGGGTCAATCAGCCCCAGCATTTT	CASHPGVNQPQHF
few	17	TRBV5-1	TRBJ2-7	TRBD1	TGCGCCAGCAGCTTGTCGTCGGGACAGGGGGCTGTTTACGAGCAGTACTTC	CASSLSSGQGAVYEQYF
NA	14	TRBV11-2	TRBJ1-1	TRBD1	TGTGCCAGCAGCCAAGACAGGGGCCACACTGAAGCTTTCTTT	CASSQDRGHTEAFF
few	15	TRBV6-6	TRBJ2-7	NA	TGTGCCAGCAGTTACGTGCAGGGGAGCTCCTACGAGCAGTACTTC	CASSYVQGSSYEQYF
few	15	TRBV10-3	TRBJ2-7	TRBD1	TGTGCCATTCAACCGGGACAGGGGTTTTTCTACGAGCAGTACTTC	CAIQPGQGFFYEQYF
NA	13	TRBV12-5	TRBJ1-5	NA	TGTGCTACCGCGGACAATAGCAATCAGCCCCAGCATTTT	CATADNSNQPQHF
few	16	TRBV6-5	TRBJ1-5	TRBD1	TGTGCCAGCAGTTACTACCGAGACAGGGGTGAATGGCCCCAGCATTTT	CASSYYRDRGEWPQHF
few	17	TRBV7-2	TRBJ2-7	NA	TGTGCCAGCAGCTTAGCGAGTCGCGGGCCCGGCGTAGTTAAGCAGTACTTC	CASSLASRGPGVVKQYF
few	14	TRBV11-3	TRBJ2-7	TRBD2	TGTGCCAGCAGCTTAGGCGGGGGTTCCTACGAGCAGTACTTC	CASSLGGGSYEQYF
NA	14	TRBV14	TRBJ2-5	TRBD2	TGTGCCAGCAGCCGAGGACTAGCGGGGAAGACCCAGTACTTC	CASSRGLAGKTQYF
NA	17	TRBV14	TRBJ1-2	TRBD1	TGTGCCAGCAGCCAACCCACGGGGACAGGTGGACCCTATGGCTACACCTTC	CASSQPTGTGGPYGYTF
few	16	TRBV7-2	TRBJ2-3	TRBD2	TGTGCCAGCAGCAATAGCGGGGGGGGATACACAGATACGCAGTATTTT	CASSNSGGGYTDTQYF
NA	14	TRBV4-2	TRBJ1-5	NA	TGTGCCAGCAGCTTAGTGGGAGGAGATCAGCCCCAGCATTTT	CASSLVGGDQPQHF
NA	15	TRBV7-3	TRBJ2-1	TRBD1	TGTGCCAGCAGCTCACAGGGGAGCTCCTACAATGAGCAGTTCTTC	CASSSQGSSYNEQFF
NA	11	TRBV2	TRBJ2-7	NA	TGTGCCAGCCAGGGCGCCTACGAGCAGTACTTC	CASQGAYEQYF
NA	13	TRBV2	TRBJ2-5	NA	TGTGCCAGCAGATTGGACAGCCAAGAGACCCAGTACTTC	CASRLDSQETQYF
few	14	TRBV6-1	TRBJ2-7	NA	TGTGCCAGCAGTCAGTCCGGGATCTCCTACGAGCAGTACTTC	CASSQSGISYEQYF
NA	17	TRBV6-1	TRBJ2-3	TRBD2	TGTGCCATCAGTGGTGATGGCGGGGGGGCAAGCACAGATACGCAGTATTTT	CAISGDGGGASTDTQYF
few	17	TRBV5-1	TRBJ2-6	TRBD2	TGCGCCAGCAGTTCCAGCGGGGGGCCCTCTGGGGCCAACGTCCTGACTTTC	CASSSSGGPSGANVLTF
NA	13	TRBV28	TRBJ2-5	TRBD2	TGTGCCAGCAGGGCGGGGGGGCAAGAGACCCAGTACTTC	CASRAGGQETQYF
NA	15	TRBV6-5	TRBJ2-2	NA	TGTGCCACCTCCATCGACAGAATGAACACCGGGGAGCTGTTTTTT	CATSIDRMNTGELFF
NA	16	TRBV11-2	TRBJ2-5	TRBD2	TGTGCCAGCAGCTTAGAGCCTAGCGGGGTCCAAGAGACCCAGTACTTC	CASSLEPSGVQETQYF
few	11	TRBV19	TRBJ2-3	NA	TGTGCCAGTAGTTCCGCAGATACGCAGTATTTT	CASSSADTQYF